This T cell receptor beta chain came from a study of cytomegalovirus exposure and HLA in healthy donors. Researchers ran the PCR with 60 Vbeta and 13 Jbeta primers. Using immunoSEQ multiplex PCR, the repertoire was profiled, and TCRdb retains in-frame clones only, with some absent. The top ten clones hold 2.1% of a sample with about 120,000 clones, 80% to 85% of them seen once. The receptor's source is a man aged 30 to 39 in good health and CMV-seronegative. Source material: PBMCs.

In DNA form, the CDR3 reads TGTGCCAGCAGTTACCCGGGATACAATGAGCAGTTCTTC. Translation gives CASSYPGYNEQFF. The chain uses TRBV6-6 and TRBJ2-1; D is possibly TRBD2 (5 bases). Germline CDR1 reads MNHNY; CDR2 reads SVGAGI (reference sequence). The CDR3 spans 13 residues. Trimming removed 2 bases from V and 4 bases from J, with 6 bases in between.